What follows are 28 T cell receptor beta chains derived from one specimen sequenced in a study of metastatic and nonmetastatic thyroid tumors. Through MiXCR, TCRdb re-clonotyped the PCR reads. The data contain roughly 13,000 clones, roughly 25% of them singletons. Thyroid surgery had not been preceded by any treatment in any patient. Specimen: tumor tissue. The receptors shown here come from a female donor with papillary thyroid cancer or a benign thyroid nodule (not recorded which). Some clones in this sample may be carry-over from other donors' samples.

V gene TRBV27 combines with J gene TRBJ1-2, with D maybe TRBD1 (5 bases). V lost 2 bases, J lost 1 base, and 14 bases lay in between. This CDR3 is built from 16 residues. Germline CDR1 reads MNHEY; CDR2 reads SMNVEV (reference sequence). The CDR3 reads CASSLLRDDNNYGYTF. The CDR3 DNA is TGTGCCAGCAGTTTACTCAGGGATGATAATAACTATGGCTACACCTTC.

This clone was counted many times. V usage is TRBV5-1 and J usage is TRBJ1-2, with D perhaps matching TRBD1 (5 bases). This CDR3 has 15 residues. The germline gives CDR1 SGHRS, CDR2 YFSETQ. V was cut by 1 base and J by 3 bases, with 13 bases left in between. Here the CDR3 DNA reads TGCGCCAGCAGCTTGTTCCCGGCGGGGGACTATGGCTACACCTTC. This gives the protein CASSLFPAGDYGYTF. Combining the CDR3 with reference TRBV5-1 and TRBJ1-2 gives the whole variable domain KAGVTQTPRYLIKTRGQQVTLSCSPISGHRSVSWYQQTPGQGLQFLFEYFSETQRNKGNFPGRFSGRQFSNSRSEMNVSTLELGDSALYLCASSLFPAGDYGYTFGSGTRLTVV.

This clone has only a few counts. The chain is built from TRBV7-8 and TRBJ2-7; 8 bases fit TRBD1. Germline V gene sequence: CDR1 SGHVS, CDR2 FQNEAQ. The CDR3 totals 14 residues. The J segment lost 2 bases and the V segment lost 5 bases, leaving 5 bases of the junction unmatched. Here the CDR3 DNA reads TGTGCCAGCAGCCCTCTACAGGGGGCCTACGAGCAGTACTTC. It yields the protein CASSPLQGAYEQYF.

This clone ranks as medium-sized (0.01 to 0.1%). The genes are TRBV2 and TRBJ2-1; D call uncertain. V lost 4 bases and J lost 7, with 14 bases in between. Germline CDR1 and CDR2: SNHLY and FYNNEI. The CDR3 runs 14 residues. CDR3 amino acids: CASSVGAEVNEQFF. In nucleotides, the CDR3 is TGTGCCAGCAGTGTTGGTGCAGAGGTAAATGAGCAGTTCTTC.

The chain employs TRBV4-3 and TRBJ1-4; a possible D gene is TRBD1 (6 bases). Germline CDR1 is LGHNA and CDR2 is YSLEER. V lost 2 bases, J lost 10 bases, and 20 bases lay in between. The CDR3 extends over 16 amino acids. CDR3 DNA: TGCGCCAGCAGCCAACCTTCGGCTACAGGGTTTGGAAAACTGTTTTTT. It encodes CASSQPSATGFGKLFF.

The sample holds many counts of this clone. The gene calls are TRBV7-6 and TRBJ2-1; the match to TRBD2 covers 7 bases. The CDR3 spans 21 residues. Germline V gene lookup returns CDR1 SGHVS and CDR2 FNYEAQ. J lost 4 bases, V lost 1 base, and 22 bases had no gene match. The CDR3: CASSLDQRGAGAGDRYNEQFF. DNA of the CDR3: TGTGCCAGCAGCTTAGATCAGCGTGGTGCCGGCGCGGGAGACCGTTACAATGAGCAGTTCTTC.

CDR3 DNA sequence: TGTGCCAGCAGCTTCGGGACAGGGGGCAGGTACGAGCAGTACTTC. Translated: CASSFGTGGRYEQYF. This chain connects TRBV11-3 to TRBJ2-7; 12 nucleotides agree with TRBD1. Germline lookup yields CDR1 SGHNT and CDR2 YENEEA. The CDR3 has 15 amino acids. V lost 3 bases, J lost 4 bases, and 4 bases stayed unmatched.

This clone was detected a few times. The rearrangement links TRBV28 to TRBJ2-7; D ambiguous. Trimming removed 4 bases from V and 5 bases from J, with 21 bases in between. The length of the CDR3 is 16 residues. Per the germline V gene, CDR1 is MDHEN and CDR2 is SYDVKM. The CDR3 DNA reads TGTGCCAGCAGTTCCCCCCTTGTAGGGTATGGTGACGAGCAGTACTTC. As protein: CASSSPLVGYGDEQYF.

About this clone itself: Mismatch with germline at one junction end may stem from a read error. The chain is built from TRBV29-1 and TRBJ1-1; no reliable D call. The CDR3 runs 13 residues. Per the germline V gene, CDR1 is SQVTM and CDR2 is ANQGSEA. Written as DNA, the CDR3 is TGCAGCGTTGAAGGAGTACAGCAATATGAAGCTGTCTTT. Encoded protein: CSVEGVQQYEAVF.

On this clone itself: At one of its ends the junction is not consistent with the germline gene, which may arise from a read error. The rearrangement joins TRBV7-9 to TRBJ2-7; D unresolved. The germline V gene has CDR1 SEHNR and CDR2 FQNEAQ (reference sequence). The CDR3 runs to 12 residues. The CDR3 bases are TGTTCCAGCAGCCCTGCTCCCTACGAGCAGTACTTC. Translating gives CSSSPAPYEQYF.

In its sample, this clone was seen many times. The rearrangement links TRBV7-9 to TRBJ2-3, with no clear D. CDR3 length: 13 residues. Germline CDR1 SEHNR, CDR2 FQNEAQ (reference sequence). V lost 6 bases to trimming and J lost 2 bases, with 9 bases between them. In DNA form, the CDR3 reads TGTGCCAGCAGACCCCGCACCACAGATACGCAGTATTTT. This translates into CASRPRTTDTQYF.

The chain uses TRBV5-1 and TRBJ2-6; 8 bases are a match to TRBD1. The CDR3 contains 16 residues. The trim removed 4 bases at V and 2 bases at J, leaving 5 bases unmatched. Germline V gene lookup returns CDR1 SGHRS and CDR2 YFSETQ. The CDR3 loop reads CASSPGQETGANVLTF. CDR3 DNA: TGCGCCAGCAGCCCGGGACAGGAAACTGGGGCCAACGTCCTGACTTTC.

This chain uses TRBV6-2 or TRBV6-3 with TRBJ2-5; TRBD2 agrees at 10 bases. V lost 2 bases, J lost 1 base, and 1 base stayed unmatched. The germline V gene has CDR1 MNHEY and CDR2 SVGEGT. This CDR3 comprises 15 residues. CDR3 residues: CASSYSGRAQETQYF. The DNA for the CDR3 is TGTGCCAGCAGTTACAGCGGGAGGGCCCAAGAGACCCAGTACTTC.

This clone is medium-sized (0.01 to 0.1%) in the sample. DNA of the CDR3: TGTGCCAGTAGTGCAGGGGGCCTCTCCTACAATGAGCAGTTCTTC. Amino acid sequence: CASSAGGLSYNEQFF. V and J are TRBV19 and TRBJ2-1; 8 bases fit TRBD1. The CDR3 spans 15 residues. CDR1 and CDR2 (germline): LNHDA, SQIVND (reference sequence). J lost 0 bases, V lost 5 bases, and 3 bases had no gene match.

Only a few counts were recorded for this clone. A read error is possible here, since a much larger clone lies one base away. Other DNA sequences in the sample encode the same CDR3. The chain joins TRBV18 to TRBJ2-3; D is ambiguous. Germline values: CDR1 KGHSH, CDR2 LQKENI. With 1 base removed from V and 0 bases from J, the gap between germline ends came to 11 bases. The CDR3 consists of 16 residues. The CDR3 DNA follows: TGTGCCAGCTCACCACTGGTCGGTCCCAGCACAGATACGCAGTATTTT. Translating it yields CASSPLVGPSTDTQYF.

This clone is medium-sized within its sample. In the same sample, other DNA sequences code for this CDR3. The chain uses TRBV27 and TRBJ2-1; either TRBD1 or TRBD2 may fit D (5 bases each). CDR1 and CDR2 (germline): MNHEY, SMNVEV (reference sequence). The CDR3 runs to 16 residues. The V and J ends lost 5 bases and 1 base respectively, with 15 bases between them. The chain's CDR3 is CASSPRGPPSYNEQFF. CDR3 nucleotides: TGTGCCAGCAGTCCCCGGGGCCCCCCATCCTACAATGAGCAGTTCTTC.

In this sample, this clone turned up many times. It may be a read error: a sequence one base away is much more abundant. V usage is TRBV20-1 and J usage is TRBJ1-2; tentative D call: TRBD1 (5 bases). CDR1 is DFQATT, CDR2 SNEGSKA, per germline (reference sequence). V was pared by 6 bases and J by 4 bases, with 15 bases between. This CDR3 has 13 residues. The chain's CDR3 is CSATPEQGYGYTF. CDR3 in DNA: TGCAGTGCGACCCCTGAGCAGGGCTATGGCTACACCTTC.

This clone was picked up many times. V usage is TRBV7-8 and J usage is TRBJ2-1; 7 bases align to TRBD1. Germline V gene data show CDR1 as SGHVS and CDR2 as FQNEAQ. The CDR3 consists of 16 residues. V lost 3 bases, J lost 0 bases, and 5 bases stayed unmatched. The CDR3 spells CASSLEGDSSYNEQFF. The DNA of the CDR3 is TGTGCCAGCAGCTTGGAAGGGGACAGCTCCTACAATGAGCAGTTCTTC.

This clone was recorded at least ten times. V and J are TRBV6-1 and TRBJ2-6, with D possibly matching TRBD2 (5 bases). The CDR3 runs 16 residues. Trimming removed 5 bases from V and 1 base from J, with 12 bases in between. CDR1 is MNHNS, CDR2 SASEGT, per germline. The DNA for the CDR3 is TGTGCCAGCAGTTCGGGGTTCCGGTCTGGGGCCAACGTCCTGACTTTC. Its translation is CASSSGFRSGANVLTF.

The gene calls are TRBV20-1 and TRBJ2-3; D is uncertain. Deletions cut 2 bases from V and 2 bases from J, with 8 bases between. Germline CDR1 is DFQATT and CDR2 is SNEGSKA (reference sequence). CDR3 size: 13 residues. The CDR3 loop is CSARYTFTDTQYF. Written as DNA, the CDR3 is TGCAGTGCTAGATACACCTTCACAGATACGCAGTATTTT.

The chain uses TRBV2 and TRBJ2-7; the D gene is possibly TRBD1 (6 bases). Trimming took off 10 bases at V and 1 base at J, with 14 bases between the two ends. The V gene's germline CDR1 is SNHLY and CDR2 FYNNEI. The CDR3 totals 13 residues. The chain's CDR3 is CAIRRQGSYEQYF. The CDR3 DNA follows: TGTGCCATCAGGCGGCAGGGGTCCTACGAGCAGTACTTC. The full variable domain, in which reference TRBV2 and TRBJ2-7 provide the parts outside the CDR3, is EPEVTQTPSHQVTQMGQEVILRCVPISNHLYFYWYRQILGQKVEFLVSFYNNEISEKSEIFDDQFSVERPDGSNFTLKIRSTKLEDSAMYFCAIRRQGSYEQYFGPGTRLTVT.

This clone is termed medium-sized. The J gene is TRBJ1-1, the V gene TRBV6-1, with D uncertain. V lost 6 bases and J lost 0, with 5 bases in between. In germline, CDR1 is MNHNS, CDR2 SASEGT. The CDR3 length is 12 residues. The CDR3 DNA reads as TGTGCCAGCAGAACATTGAACACTGAAGCTTTCTTT. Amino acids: CASRTLNTEAFF.

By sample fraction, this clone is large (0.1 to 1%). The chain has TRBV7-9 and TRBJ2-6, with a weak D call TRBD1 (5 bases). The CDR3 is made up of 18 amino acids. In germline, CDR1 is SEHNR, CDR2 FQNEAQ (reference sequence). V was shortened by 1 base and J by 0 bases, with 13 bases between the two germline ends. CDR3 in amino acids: CASSLVLGLHSGANVLTF. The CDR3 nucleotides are TGTGCCAGCAGCTTAGTTCTGGGGCTTCACTCTGGGGCCAACGTCCTGACTTTC.

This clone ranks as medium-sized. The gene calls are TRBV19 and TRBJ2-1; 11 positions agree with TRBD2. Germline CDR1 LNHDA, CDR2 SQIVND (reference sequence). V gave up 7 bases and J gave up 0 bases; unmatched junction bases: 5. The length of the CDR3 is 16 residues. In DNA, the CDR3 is TGTGCCAGTACCGAACTAGCGGGAGCCTCCTACAATGAGCAGTTCTTC. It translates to CASTELAGASYNEQFF. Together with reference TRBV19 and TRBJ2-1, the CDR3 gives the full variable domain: DGGITQSPKYLFRKEGQNVTLSCEQNLNHDAMYWYRQDPGQGLRLIYYSQIVNDFQKGDIAEGYSVSREKKESFPLTVTSAQKNPTAFYLCASTELAGASYNEQFFGPGTRLTVL.

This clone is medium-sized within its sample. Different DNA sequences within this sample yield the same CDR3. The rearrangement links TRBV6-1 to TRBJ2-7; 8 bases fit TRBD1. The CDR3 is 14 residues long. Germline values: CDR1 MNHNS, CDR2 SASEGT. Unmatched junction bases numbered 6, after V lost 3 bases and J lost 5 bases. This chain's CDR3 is CASSETDRVHEQYF. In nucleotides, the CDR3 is TGTGCCAGCAGTGAGACGGACAGGGTCCACGAGCAGTACTTC.

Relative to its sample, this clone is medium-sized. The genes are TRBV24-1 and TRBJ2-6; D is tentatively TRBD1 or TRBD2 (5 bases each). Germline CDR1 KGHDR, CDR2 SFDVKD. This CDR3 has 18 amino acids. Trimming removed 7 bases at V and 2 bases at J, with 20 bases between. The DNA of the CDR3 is TGTGCCACCAGCCAGAGTGGGACGGGCGCCCCTGGGGCCAACGTCCTGACTTTC. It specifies CATSQSGTGAPGANVLTF.

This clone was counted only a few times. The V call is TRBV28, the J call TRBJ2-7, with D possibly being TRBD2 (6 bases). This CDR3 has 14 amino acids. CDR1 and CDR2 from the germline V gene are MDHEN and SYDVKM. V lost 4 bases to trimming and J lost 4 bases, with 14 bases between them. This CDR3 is CASSSGLEDYEQYF. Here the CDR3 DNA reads TGTGCCAGCAGTTCGGGACTCGAAGATTACGAGCAGTACTTC.

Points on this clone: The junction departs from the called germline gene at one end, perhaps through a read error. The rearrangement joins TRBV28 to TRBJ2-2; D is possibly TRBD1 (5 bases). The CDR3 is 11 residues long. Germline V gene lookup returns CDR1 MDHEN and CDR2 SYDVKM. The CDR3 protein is CSSKDTVELFF. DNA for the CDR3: TGTTCCAGCAAGGACACCGTGGAGCTGTTTTTT.